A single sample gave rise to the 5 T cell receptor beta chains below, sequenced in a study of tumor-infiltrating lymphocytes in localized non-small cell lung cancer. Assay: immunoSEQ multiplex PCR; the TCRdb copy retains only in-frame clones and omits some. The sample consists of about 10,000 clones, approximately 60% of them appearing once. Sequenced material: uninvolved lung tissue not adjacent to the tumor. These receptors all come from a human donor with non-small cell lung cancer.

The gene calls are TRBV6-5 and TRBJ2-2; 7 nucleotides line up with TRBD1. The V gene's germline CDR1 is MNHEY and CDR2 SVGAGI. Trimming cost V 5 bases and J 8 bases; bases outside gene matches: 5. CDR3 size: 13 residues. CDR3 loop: CASSRTGAGELFF. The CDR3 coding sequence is TGTGCCAGCAGTCGAACAGGGGCAGGGGAGCTGTTTTTT.

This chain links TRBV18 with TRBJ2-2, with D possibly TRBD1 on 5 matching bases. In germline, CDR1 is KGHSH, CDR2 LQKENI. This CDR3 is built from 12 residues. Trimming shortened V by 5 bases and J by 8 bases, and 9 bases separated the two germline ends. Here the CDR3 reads CASSTGAGELFF. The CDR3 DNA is TGTGCCAGCTCAACAGGTGCGGGGGAGCTGTTTTTT. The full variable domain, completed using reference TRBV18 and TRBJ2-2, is NAGVMQNPRHLVRRRGQEARLRCSPMKGHSHVYWYRQLPEEGLKFMVYLQKENIIDESGMPKERFSAEFPKEGPSILRIQQVVRGDSAAYFCASSTGAGELFFGEGSRLTVL.

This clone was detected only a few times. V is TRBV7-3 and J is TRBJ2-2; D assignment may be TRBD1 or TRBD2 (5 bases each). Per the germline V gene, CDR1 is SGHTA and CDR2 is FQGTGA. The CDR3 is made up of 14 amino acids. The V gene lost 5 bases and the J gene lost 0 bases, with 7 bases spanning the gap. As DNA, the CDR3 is TGTGCCAGCAGCCCGGGGCCGAACACCGGGGAGCTGTTTTTT. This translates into CASSPGPNTGELFF.

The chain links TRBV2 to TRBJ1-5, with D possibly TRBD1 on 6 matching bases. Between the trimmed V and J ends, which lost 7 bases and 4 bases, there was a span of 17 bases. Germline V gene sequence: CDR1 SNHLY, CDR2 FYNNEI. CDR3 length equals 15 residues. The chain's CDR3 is CASTPGGGGNQPQHF. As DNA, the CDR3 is TGTGCCAGCACCCCTGGAGGGGGGGGGAATCAGCCCCAGCATTTT.

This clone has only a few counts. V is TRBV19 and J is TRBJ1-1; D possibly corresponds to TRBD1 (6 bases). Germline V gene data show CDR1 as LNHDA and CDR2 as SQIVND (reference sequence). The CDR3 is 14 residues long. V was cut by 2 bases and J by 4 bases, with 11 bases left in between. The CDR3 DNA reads TGTGCCAGTAGTATAACAGGGTCGGGCACTGAAGCTTTCTTT. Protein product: CASSITGSGTEAFF. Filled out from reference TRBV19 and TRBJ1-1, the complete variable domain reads DGGITQSPKYLFRKEGQNVTLSCEQNLNHDAMYWYRQDPGQGLRLIYYSQIVNDFQKGDIAEGYSVSREKKESFPLTVTSAQKNPTAFYLCASSITGSGTEAFFGQGTRLTVV.